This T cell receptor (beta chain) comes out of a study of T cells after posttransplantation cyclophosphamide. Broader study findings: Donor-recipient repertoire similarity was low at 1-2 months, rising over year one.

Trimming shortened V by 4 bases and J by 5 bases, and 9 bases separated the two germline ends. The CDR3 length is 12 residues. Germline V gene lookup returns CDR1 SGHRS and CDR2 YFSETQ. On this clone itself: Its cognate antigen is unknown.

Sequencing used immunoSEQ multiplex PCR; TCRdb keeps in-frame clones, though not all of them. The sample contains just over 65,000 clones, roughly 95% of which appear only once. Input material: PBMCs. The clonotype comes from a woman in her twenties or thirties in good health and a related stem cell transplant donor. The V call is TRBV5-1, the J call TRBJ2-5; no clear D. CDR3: CASSLSRETQYF. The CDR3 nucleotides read TGCGCCAGCAGCCTGTCAAGGGAGACCCAGTACTTC.